This TCR beta chain appears in the sequencing data of a study of radiotherapy plus CTLA-4 blockade in lung cancer (dated by TCRdb to 2016 to 2018). About the full investigation: Among the enrolled patients, under 20% had an objective response, and about 30% reached disease control.

The study evaluated CTLA-4 blockade (ipilimumab) given together with focal radiation therapy in patients who had chemo-refractory metastatic non-small-cell lung cancer. This clone came up a few times. Its recognized antigen is unknown. No qualities accompany the bases; no much larger clone lies one base away. Overall study outcomes, separate from this receptor: The strongest predictors of response were reported to be early dynamic shifts in blood T cell clones along with a rise in serum interferon-beta following radiation. After treatment with radiotherapy and ipilimumab, TCR clones that came from tumors expanded in the peripheral blood.

Taken from cysteine to phenylalanine, the CDR3 has 15 residues. CDR3 DNA is the only sequence kept; it has 45 bases, read in frame from the first base. The CDR1 and CDR2 encoded by the germline V gene are MNHNS and SASEGT. Trimming removed 5 bases from V and 3 bases from J; the gene matches leave 7 bases unexplained. Library prep was done by the immunoSEQ multiplex PCR assay. TCRdb obtained this table from immuneACCESS and retained in-frame rearrangements with V and J assigned. These tables miss some clones; where compared with another copy, unresolved V genes account for less than half of the shortfall, and the remainder is unexplained. In this sample the table shows about 62,000 clones, approximately 76% of which occur a single time. The ten most abundant clones make up about 3% of the sample.

The rearrangement joined TRBV6-1 to TRBJ1-2, with 9 junctional bases fitting TRBD1. The material sequenced was peripheral blood, taken from a patient treated with radiotherapy plus ipilimumab. The receptor was derived from a human donor with non-small cell lung cancer who had a complete response to radiotherapy plus ipilimumab. CDR3 reads: CASSFRGQGYYGYTF. In nucleotide form, the sequence is TGTGCCAGCAGTTTTCGAGGACAGGGGTACTATGGCTACACCTTC.